The 3 T cell receptor beta chains below were found in one sample sequenced in a study of blood T cell repertoires in COVID-19. Produced via immunoSEQ multiplex PCR; TCRdb's table is partial and in-frame only. Seen here are approximately 270,000 clones, roughly nine tenths observed once, and the top ten hold 0.95% to 1.5%. The sequenced sample consisted of PBMCs or T cells enriched from blood (not recorded which). These receptors all come from a human donor in a cohort exposed to, infected with or recovered from COVID-19 (not recorded which). The donor label of this sample is uncertain.

The chain recombines TRBV7-9 with TRBJ2-1, with 8 nucleotides matching TRBD1. The CDR3 consists of 15 residues. CDR1 and CDR2 (germline): SEHNR, FQNEAQ (reference sequence). V trimming: 5 bases; J trimming: 2 bases; junction bases outside the gene matches: 5. The CDR3 region has the DNA TGTGCCAGCAGCCCCCCAGGGGGCACCTACAATGAGCAGTTCTTC. This translates into CASSPPGGTYNEQFF.

The chain is built from TRBV5-6 and TRBJ1-1; D not certain. Germline CDR1 SGHDT, CDR2 YYEEEE. This CDR3 contains 12 residues. V dropped 3 bases and J dropped 5 bases, with 8 bases sitting between them. CDR3 bases: TGTGCCAGCAGCTCCCACGGGACTGAAGCTTTCTTT. This encodes CASSSHGTEAFF.

The V call is TRBV5-4, the J call TRBJ1-2; 12 bases match TRBD1. The V and J ends lost 3 bases and 3 bases, in that order; junction bases with no gene match: 6. The CDR3 is 16 residues long. Germline V gene lookup returns CDR1 SGHNT and CDR2 YYREEE (reference sequence). In DNA form, the CDR3 reads TGTGCCAGCAGCTCAGGGACAGGGGGCGCGTACTATGGCTACACCTTC. Encoded protein: CASSSGTGGAYYGYTF. Filled out from reference TRBV5-4 and TRBJ1-2, the complete variable domain reads ETGVTQSPTHLIKTRGQQVTLRCSSQSGHNTVSWYQQALGQGPQFIFQYYREEENGRGNFPPRFSGLQFPNYSSELNVNALELDDSALYLCASSSGTGGAYYGYTFGSGTRLTVV.